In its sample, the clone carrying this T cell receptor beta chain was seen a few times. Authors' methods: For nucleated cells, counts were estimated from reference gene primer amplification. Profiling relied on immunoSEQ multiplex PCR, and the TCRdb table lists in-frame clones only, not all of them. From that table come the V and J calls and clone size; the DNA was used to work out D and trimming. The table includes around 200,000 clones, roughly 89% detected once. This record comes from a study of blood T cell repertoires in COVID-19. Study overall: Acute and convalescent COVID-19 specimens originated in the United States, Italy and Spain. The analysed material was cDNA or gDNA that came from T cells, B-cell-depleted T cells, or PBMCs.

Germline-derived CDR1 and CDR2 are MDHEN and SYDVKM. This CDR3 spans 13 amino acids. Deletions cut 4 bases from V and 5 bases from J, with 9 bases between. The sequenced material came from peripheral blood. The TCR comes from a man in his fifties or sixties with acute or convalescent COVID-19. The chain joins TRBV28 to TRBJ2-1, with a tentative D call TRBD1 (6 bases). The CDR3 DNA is TGTGCCAGCAGTTCGGGACAAGACAATGAGCAGTTCTTC. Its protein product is CASSSGQDNEQFF.